What follows are 25 T cell receptor beta chains derived from one specimen sequenced in a study of regulatory T cells in long-lasting Graves disease. Stated time point: persistent/refractory GD, antithyroid drugs over 5 years with positive TRAb. Following extraction of RNA from PBMCs, that RNA was used to make the TCR library. iRepertoire HTBI primers and Arm-PCR of CDR3 regions built TCR beta libraries. TCRdb passed the multiplex PCR reads through MiXCR, listing each CDR3 protein once. The sample shows 450,000 or so distinct CDR3 sequences, less than 25% of them seen only once. The sample in question was peripheral blood mononuclear cells (PBMCs), obtained when the disease was refractory, from a patient treated with antithyroid drugs. The receptors come from a female donor with Graves disease.

This clonotype was picked up a small number of times. The chain joins TRBV7-2 to TRBJ1-6, with no clear D. Germline CDR1 and CDR2: SGHTA and FQGNSA. This CDR3 comprises 15 residues. Trimming removed 3 bases at V and 8 bases at J, with 14 bases between. The CDR3 reads CASSLMPGKDSPLHF. Written as DNA, the CDR3 is TGTGCCAGCAGCTTGATGCCCGGAAAGGATTCACCCCTCCACTTT.

This clonotype has more than one count but fewer than ten. This rearrangement joins TRBV19 to TRBJ1-1; the match to TRBD1 covers 7 bases. J was trimmed by 0 bases and V by 5 bases; bases with no gene match: 6. This CDR3 comprises 15 residues. Germline V gives CDR1 LNHDA, CDR2 SQIVND (reference sequence). The CDR3 DNA sequence: TGTGCCAGTAGTGGGGACAGAGGGCTGAACACTGAAGCTTTCTTT. Translated, it gives CASSGDRGLNTEAFF.

This clonotype was observed a handful of times. The chain couples TRBV7-9 to TRBJ2-5, with TRBD2 matching 8 bases. CDR1 and CDR2 from the germline V gene are SEHNR and FQNEAQ (reference sequence). This CDR3 contains 14 residues. The V gene end was trimmed by 6 bases and the J gene end by 5 bases; junction bases not matched to a gene: 8. CDR3 sequence reads: CASRATGGAETQYF. In DNA form, the CDR3 reads TGTGCCAGCAGGGCCACGGGGGGGGCGGAGACCCAGTACTTC.

This clonotype was counted between two and nine times. This chain links TRBV6-2 or TRBV6-3 with TRBJ2-5; TRBD2 agrees at 10 bases. J gave up 5 bases and V 7 bases, and 10 bases lay outside the gene matches. The CDR3 is 15 amino acids. Germline loops: CDR1 MNHEY, CDR2 SVGEGT. CDR3 nucleotide sequence: TGTGCCAGCAAGGGACTAGCGATTGGCGAGGAGACCCAGTACTTC. It yields the protein CASKGLAIGEETQYF.

Ten or more counts support this clonotype. The rearrangement uses TRBV14 and TRBJ1-2; D possibly corresponds to TRBD1 (5 bases). The V gene lost 3 bases and the J gene lost 5 bases, with 16 bases spanning the gap. Germline assignment: CDR1 SGHDN and CDR2 FVKESK. This CDR3 spans 15 amino acids. The DNA of the CDR3 is TGTGCCAGCAGCCAGGGGTCCCGAGGGGCGTATGGCTACACCTTC. Amino acids: CASSQGSRGAYGYTF.

There are a few counts of this clonotype. CDR3 in amino acids: CSVAATSGGPGDIQYF. The CDR3, as DNA: TGCAGCGTGGCGGCGACTAGCGGGGGGCCCGGGGACATTCAGTACTTC. The chain has TRBV29-1 and TRBJ2-4; TRBD2 agrees at 13 bases. The CDR3 spans 16 residues. J gave up 8 bases and V 6 bases, and 13 bases lay outside the gene matches. The germline CDR1 and CDR2 sequences are SQVTM and ANQGSEA.

At least ten counts were recorded for this clonotype. The rearrangement uses TRBV7-9 and TRBJ1-3; D gene unclear. Trimming pared 2 bases from V and 10 bases from J, leaving 6 bases between. There are 11 residues in the CDR3. Germline loops: CDR1 SEHNR, CDR2 FQNEAQ (reference sequence). The CDR3 sequence is CASSLLGTIYF. The CDR3 DNA sequence: TGTGCCAGCAGCTTACTCGGGACCATATATTTT.

This clonotype was counted between two and nine times. The J gene is TRBJ2-7, the V gene TRBV28, with TRBD1 matching over 9 bases. The CDR3 spans 16 residues. Germline CDR1 is MDHEN and CDR2 is SYDVKM. Losses at the gene ends were 1 base for V and 6 bases for J; bases not matched to a gene: 10. CDR3 coding DNA: TGTGCCAGCAGTTTATTGGGGGACAGGGAATCGGCCGAGCAGTACTTC. It yields the protein CASSLLGDRESAEQYF.

There are many counts of this clonotype. The rearrangement links TRBV28 to TRBJ1-1; D gene ambiguous. Germline V gene lookup returns CDR1 MDHEN and CDR2 SYDVKM. The CDR3 sequence is 14 residues long. With 6 bases removed from V and 8 bases from J, the gap between germline ends came to 19 bases. This CDR3 is CASSPPPQAGEAFF. CDR3 bases: TGTGCCAGCAGCCCACCCCCCCAAGCAGGCGAAGCTTTCTTT.

V usage is TRBV12-3 or TRBV12-4 and J usage is TRBJ2-1; possibly TRBD2 for D (6 bases). V dropped 6 bases and J dropped 5 bases, with 17 bases sitting between them. The CDR3 contains 15 residues. CDR3 loop: CASSPGSRGHNEQFF. In DNA, the CDR3 is TGTGCCAGCAGCCCCGGATCGCGGGGACACAATGAGCAGTTCTTC.

This clonotype was counted a few times. The chain combines TRBV19 with TRBJ1-1; D gene unclear. CDR1 LNHDA and CDR2 SQIVND come from the germline V gene (reference sequence). Trimming left V 1 base short and J 1 base short, with 7 bases between. The CDR3 runs to 14 residues. DNA of the CDR3: TGTGCCAGTAGTATAGTGATGTCGAACACTGAAGCTTTCTTT. The encoded protein is CASSIVMSNTEAFF.

This clonotype was found a few times. This rearrangement joins TRBV10-3 to TRBJ1-4; D is unclear. Trimming took 9 bases from V and 0 from J, leaving 8 bases between them. The germline CDR1 and CDR2 sequences are ENHRY and SYGVKD. The CDR3 is 13 amino acids. CDR3 protein: CAIQDATNEKLFF. The CDR3 coding sequence is TGTGCCATACAAGATGCAACTAATGAAAAACTGTTTTTT.

The chain joins TRBV7-9 to TRBJ1-5, with 7 nucleotides matching TRBD1. Per germline, CDR1 SEHNR and CDR2 FQNEAQ (reference sequence). The CDR3 is made up of 13 amino acids. The V segment lost 3 bases and the J segment 7 bases; nucleotides outside the gene matches: 3. The CDR3 sequence is CASSFGTEQPQHF. Written as DNA, the CDR3 is TGTGCCAGCAGCTTCGGGACAGAACAGCCCCAGCATTTT.

The table lists this clonotype with many counts. The chain combines TRBV6-1 with TRBJ1-5; TRBD1 matches at 7 bases. CDR1 and CDR2 from the germline V gene are MNHNS and SASEGT. Trimming at V came to 5 bases and at J to 2 bases, leaving 0 bases not matched to a gene. This CDR3 is 13 amino acids long. The CDR3: CASSTGGNQPQHF. DNA for the CDR3: TGTGCCAGCAGTACAGGGGGCAATCAGCCCCAGCATTTT.

This clonotype appeared many times. J is TRBJ1-6 and V is TRBV3-1; D might be TRBD1 (5 bases). Germline V gene sequence: CDR1 LGHDT, CDR2 YNNKEL (reference sequence). V was shortened by 5 bases and J by 6 bases, with 17 bases between the two germline ends. The length of the CDR3 is 16 residues. CDR3 sequence (DNA): TGTGCCAGCAGCTCTAGGGTTGCCAGGGCTAATTCACCCCTCCACTTT. It translates to CASSSRVARANSPLHF. The full variable domain, with the rest looked up from reference TRBV3-1 and TRBJ1-6, is DTAVSQTPKYLVTQMGNDKSIKCEQNLGHDTMYWYKQDSKKFLKIMFSYNNKELIINETVPNRFSPKSPDKAHLNLHINSLELGDSAVYFCASSSRVARANSPLHFGNGTRLTVT.

In this sample, this clonotype turned up many times. The V call is TRBV7-2, the J call TRBJ1-5; D remains ambiguous. From germline, CDR1 is SGHTA and CDR2 FQGNSA. The V end was cut by 3 bases, the J end by 4 bases, with 13 bases between. This CDR3 is 15 amino acids long. The CDR3 bases are TGTGCCAGCAGCTTCAAGCTAGACCGAAATCAGCCCCAGCATTTT. It encodes CASSFKLDRNQPQHF.

This clonotype appeared many times. The chain recombines TRBV6-9 with TRBJ2-7; no firm D call. This CDR3 has 13 amino acids. Per the germline V gene, CDR1 is MNHGY and CDR2 is SVAAGI. Trimming took off 4 bases at V and 2 bases at J, with 9 bases between the two ends. Written as DNA, the CDR3 is TGTGCCAGCAGTTCCTATCCAACCTACGAGCAGTACTTC. Its translation: CASSSYPTYEQYF.

This clonotype was counted only a few times. This sequence joins TRBV7-2 and TRBJ2-5, with 8 bases lining up with TRBD2. Looked up from germline, CDR1 is SGHTA and CDR2 is FQGNSA. V was clipped by 3 bases and J by 6 bases; unmatched bases: 6. This CDR3 spans 14 amino acids. The CDR3: CASSFGGAGQTQYF. The CDR3 bases are TGTGCCAGCAGCTTCGGGGGGGCGGGCCAGACCCAGTACTTC.

This clonotype was picked up a small number of times. This chain connects TRBV6-9 to TRBJ2-4, with D perhaps TRBD2 (5 bases). CDR1 is MNHGY and CDR2 is SVAAGI in the germline V gene. V was shortened by 3 bases and J by 3 bases, with 15 bases between the two germline ends. This CDR3 has 16 amino acids. CDR3 sequence reads: CASSYLGVGSKNIQYF. As DNA, the CDR3 is TGTGCCAGCAGTTACCTGGGAGTTGGGAGCAAAAACATTCAGTACTTC.

This clonotype was seen more than once but under ten times. The rearrangement uses TRBV5-1 and TRBJ1-4; D may be TRBD1 (5 bases). The V end was cut by 3 bases, the J end by 3 bases, with 12 bases between. The CDR3 runs to 15 residues. CDR1 SGHRS and CDR2 YFSETQ come from the germline V gene. The CDR3 reads CASSSSGSSNEKLFF. The CDR3 DNA is TGCGCCAGCAGCTCATCAGGGTCCTCTAATGAAAAACTGTTTTTT.

This clonotype was counted many times. V gene TRBV7-2 combines with J gene TRBJ2-5; no reliable D call. V was cut by 3 bases and J by 5 bases, with 13 bases left in between. Germline assignment: CDR1 SGHTA and CDR2 FQGNSA. The CDR3 length is 14 residues. CDR3: CASSFGSPTETQYF. The DNA for the CDR3 is TGTGCCAGCAGCTTCGGGTCTCCTACGGAGACCCAGTACTTC.

V gene TRBV5-1 combines with J gene TRBJ1-1, with D hard to call. Trimming took 0 bases from V and 5 from J, leaving 11 bases between them. The CDR3 has 14 residues. The V gene's germline CDR1 is SGHRS and CDR2 YFSETQ. The CDR3 spells CASSLGCAGTEAFF. CDR3 DNA: TGCGCCAGCAGCTTGGGATGTGCAGGAACTGAAGCTTTCTTT.

This clonotype was seen repeatedly, ten times or more. The V and J genes are TRBV7-2 and TRBJ1-5; possible D gene TRBD1, 5 bases. The germline gives CDR1 SGHTA, CDR2 FQGNSA. This CDR3 has 14 residues. V was shortened by 5 bases and J by 11 bases, with 19 bases between the two germline ends. The CDR3 DNA reads TGTGCCAGCAGCACTTTCGACAGCAGAGGAACCCAGCATTTT. It translates to CASSTFDSRGTQHF.

This clonotype was seen repeatedly, ten times or more. V and J are TRBV27 and TRBJ1-5; D perhaps matches TRBD1 (6 bases). Trimming left V 5 bases short and J 7 bases short, with 12 bases between. Germline V gene data show CDR1 as MNHEY and CDR2 as SMNVEV (reference sequence). The CDR3 is 13 residues long. Here the CDR3 DNA reads TGTGCCAGCAGTCCGGGACAATGGCAGCCCCAGCATTTT. It is translated as CASSPGQWQPQHF.

CDR3: CASIPTFVSGQGVNTEAFF. CDR3 nucleotide sequence: TGTGCCAGCATCCCTACATTTGTGTCTGGACAGGGGGTGAACACTGAAGCTTTCTTT. The chain has TRBV28 and TRBJ1-1; 10 bases line up with TRBD1. Germline CDR1 and CDR2: MDHEN and SYDVKM. Losses at the gene ends were 7 bases for V and 0 bases for J; bases not matched to a gene: 17. This CDR3 contains 19 residues.